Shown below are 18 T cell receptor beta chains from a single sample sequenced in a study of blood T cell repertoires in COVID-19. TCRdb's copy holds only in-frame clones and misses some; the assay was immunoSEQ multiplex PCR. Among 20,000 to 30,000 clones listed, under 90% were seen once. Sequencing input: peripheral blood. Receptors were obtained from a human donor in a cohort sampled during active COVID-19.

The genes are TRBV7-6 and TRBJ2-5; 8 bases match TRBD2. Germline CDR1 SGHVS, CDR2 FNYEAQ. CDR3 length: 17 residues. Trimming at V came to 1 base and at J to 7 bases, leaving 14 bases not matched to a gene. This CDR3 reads CASSLVALAGTGGTQYF. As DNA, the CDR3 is TGTGCCAGCAGCTTAGTAGCGCTAGCGGGTACCGGGGGGACCCAGTACTTC.

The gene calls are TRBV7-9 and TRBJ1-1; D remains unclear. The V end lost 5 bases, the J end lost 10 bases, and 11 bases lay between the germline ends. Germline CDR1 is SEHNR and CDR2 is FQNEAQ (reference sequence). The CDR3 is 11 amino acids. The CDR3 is CASSREMLAFF. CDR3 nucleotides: TGTGCCAGCAGCCGGGAGATGTTAGCTTTCTTT.

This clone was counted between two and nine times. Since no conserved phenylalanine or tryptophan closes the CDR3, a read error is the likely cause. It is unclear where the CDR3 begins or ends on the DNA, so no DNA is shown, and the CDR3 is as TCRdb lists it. The CDR3 is CASSPGQLLWTDSLD. The chain uses TRBV19 and TRBJ1-1; no DNA check was done on the table's D call, TRBD1. Looked up from germline, CDR1 is LNHDA and CDR2 is SQIVND (reference sequence). Termini included, the CDR3 measures 15 amino acids.

The CDR3 spells CAWSGTAYSNQPQHF. DNA of the CDR3: TGTGCCTGGAGTGGGACAGCTTATAGCAATCAGCCCCAGCATTTT. The chain couples TRBV30 to TRBJ1-5; TRBD1 might be the D (6 bases). V lost 1 base and J lost 0, with 10 bases in between. Germline V lookup: CDR1 GTSNPN, CDR2 SVGIG (reference sequence). The CDR3 runs 15 residues.

CDR3 protein: CASSLNTGELFF. As DNA, the CDR3 is TGTGCCAGCAGCCTGAACACCGGGGAGCTGTTTTTT. This sequence joins TRBV5-4 and TRBJ2-2; D is uncertain. Germline values: CDR1 SGHNT, CDR2 YYREEE (reference sequence). This CDR3 is 12 amino acids long. V lost 4 bases and J lost 1, with 2 bases in between.

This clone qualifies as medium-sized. In DNA, the CDR3 is TGTGCCACCCTTAGTCAGGAGGTATGGACTGAAGCTTTCTTT. It codes for CATLSQEVWTEAFF. This chain uses TRBV24-1 with TRBJ1-1; D uncertain. V lost 9 bases to trimming and J lost 5 bases, with 18 bases between them. This CDR3 comprises 14 residues. Germline V gene data show CDR1 as KGHDR and CDR2 as SFDVKD.

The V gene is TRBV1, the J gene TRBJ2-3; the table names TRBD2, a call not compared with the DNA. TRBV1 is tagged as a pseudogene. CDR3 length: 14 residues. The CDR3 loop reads CTSSGLAGTDTQYF. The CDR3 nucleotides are TGCACCAGCAGCGGACTAGCGGGAACAGATACGCAGTATTTT.

The CDR3 sequence: CASSQDLGTGSSYNSPLHF. The DNA of the CDR3 is TGCGCCAGCAGCCAAGATTTAGGGACAGGGAGCTCCTATAATTCACCCCTCCACTTT. J is TRBJ1-6 and V is TRBV4-3, with TRBD1 matching over 9 bases. After removal of 0 bases from V and 0 bases from J, the junction contained 6 bases not matched to a gene. This CDR3 has 19 amino acids. Germline values: CDR1 LGHNA, CDR2 YSLEER.

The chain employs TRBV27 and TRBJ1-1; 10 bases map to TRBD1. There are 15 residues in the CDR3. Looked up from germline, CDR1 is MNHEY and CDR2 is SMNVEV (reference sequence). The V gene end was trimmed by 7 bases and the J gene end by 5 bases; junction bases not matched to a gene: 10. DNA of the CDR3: TGTGCCAGCAAGCGGGACAGGGGAATGGGAACTGAAGCTTTCTTT. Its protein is CASKRDRGMGTEAFF.

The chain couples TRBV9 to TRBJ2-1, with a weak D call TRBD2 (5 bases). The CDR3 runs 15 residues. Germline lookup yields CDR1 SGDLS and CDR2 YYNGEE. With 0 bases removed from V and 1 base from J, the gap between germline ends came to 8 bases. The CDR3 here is CASSVGRESYNEQFF. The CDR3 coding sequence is TGTGCCAGCAGCGTAGGTCGGGAATCCTACAATGAGCAGTTCTTC.

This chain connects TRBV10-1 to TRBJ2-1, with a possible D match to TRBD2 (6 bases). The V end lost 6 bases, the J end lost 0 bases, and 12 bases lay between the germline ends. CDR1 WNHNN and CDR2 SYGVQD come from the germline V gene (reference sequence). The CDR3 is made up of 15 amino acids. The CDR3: CASSPGDRSYNEQFF. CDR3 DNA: TGCGCCAGCAGCCCGGGAGATCGCTCCTACAATGAGCAGTTCTTC.

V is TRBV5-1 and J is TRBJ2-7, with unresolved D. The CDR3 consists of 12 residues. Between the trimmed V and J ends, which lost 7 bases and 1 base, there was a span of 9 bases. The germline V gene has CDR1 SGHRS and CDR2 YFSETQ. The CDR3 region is CASYRDSYEQYF. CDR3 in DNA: TGCGCCAGCTATCGAGATTCCTACGAGCAGTACTTC.

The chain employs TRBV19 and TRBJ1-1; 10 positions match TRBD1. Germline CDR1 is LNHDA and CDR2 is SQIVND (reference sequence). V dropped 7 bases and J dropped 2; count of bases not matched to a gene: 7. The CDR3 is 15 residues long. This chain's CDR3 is CASKTGGSLNTEAFF. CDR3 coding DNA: TGTGCCAGTAAGACAGGGGGCTCCTTAAACACTGAAGCTTTCTTT.

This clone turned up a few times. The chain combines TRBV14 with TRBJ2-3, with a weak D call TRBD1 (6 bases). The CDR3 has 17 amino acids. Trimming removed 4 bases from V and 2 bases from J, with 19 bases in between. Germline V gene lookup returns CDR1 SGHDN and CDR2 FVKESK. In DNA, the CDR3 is TGTGCCAGCAGCCCCCCCTCGACACAGGGTACCACAGATACGCAGTATTTT. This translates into CASSPPSTQGTTDTQYF.

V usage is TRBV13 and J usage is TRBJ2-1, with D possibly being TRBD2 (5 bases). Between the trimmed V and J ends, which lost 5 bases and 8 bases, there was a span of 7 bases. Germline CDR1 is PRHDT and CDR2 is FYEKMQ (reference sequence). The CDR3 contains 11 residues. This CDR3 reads CASSRLYEQFF. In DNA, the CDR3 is TGTGCCAGCAGCCGACTATATGAGCAGTTCTTC.

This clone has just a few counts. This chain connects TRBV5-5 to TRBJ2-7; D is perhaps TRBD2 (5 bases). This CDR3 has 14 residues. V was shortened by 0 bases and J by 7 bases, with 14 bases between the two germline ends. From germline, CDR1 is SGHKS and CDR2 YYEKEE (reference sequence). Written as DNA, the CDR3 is TGTGCCAGCAGCTTGGACGCCCAAACGGGGGAGCAGTACTTC. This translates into CASSLDAQTGEQYF. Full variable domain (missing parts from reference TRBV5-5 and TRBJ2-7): DAGVTQSPTHLIKTRGQQVTLRCSPISGHKSVSWYQQVLGQGPQFIFQYYEKEERGRGNFPDRFSARQFPNYSSELNVNALLLGDSALYLCASSLDAQTGEQYFGPGTRLTVT.

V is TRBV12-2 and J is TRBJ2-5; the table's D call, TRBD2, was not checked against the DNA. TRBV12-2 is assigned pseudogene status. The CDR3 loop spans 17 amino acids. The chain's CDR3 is CASPSYRGGPSKETQYF. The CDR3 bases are TGTGCAAGTCCCTCGTATCGGGGGGGGCCAAGCAAGGAGACCCAGTACTTC.

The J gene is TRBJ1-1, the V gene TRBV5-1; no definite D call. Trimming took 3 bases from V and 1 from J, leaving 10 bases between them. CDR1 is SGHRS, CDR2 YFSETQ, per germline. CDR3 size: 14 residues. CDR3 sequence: CASSSTPGNTEAFF. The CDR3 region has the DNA TGCGCCAGCAGCTCTACACCGGGGAACACTGAAGCTTTCTTT. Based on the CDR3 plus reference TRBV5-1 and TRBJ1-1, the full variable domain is KAGVTQTPRYLIKTRGQQVTLSCSPISGHRSVSWYQQTPGQGLQFLFEYFSETQRNKGNFPGRFSGRQFSNSRSEMNVSTLELGDSALYLCASSSTPGNTEAFFGQGTRLTVV.